The subject of this entry is one T cell receptor (beta chain). Its antigen is not identified. These data come from a study of OX40 agonist ivuxolimab in advanced cancers. Overall study context: Those enrolled were 70% to 85% male, with a mean age of around 60 years and ages from about 20 to 79.

Study-wide results and limits: Nonresponders, in some cases, also had low normalized T-cell clonal expansion.

Sequenced by immunoSEQ multiplex PCR; TCRdb stores in-frame clones only, minus some. The sample contains around 100,000 clones, around 89% of which appear only once. V lost 5 bases, J lost 5 bases, and 9 bases stayed unmatched. The CDR3 has 15 residues. Germline lookup yields CDR1 SGHVS and CDR2 FNYEAQ. The chain joins TRBV7-6 to TRBJ2-1, with 7 bases identical to TRBD2. The TCR comes from an adult with an advanced solid tumor such as melanoma, head and neck, liver or kidney cancer. The specimen comprised CD4+ or CD8+ T cells sorted from blood, sampled in a trial of the OX40 agonist ivuxolimab. CDR3 in amino acids: CASSTRGGHHNEQFF. The CDR3 DNA is TGTGCCAGCAGCACCCGGGGAGGGCATCACAATGAGCAGTTCTTC.